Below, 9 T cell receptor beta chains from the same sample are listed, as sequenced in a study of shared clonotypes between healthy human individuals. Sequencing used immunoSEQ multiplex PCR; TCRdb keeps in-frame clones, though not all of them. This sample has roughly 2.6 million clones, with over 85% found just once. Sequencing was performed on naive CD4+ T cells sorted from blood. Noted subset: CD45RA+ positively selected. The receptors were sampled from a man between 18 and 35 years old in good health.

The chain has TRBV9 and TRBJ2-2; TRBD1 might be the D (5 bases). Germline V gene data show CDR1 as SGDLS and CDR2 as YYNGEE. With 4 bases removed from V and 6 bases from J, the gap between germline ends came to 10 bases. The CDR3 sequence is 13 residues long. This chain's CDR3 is CASSKAGSGELFF. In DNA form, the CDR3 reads TGTGCCAGCAGCAAAGCAGGGTCCGGGGAGCTGTTTTTT.

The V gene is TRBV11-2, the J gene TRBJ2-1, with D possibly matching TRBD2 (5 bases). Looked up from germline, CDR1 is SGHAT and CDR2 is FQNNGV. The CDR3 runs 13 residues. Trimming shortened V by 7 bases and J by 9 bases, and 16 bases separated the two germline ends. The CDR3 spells CASKEAARSEQFF. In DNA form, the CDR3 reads TGTGCCAGCAAGGAGGCGGCGCGGAGTGAGCAGTTCTTC.

In DNA form, the CDR3 reads TGTGCCAGCAGCCCAGGGGCCAGGGGGTCCGACTATGGCTACACCTTC. This gives the protein CASSPGARGSDYGYTF. This chain joins TRBV7-9 and TRBJ1-2; TRBD1 matches 7 bases. Germline V gene lookup returns CDR1 SEHNR and CDR2 FQNEAQ (reference sequence). This CDR3 spans 16 amino acids. Trimming removed 5 bases from V and 3 bases from J; junction bases left unmatched: 12.

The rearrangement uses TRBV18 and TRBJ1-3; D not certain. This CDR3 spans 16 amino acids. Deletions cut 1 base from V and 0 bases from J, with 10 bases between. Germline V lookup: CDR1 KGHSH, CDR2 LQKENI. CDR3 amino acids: CASSPLDLNSGNTIYF. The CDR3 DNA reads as TGTGCCAGCTCACCACTCGACCTTAACTCTGGAAACACCATATATTTT. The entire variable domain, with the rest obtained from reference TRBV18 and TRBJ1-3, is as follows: NAGVMQNPRHLVRRRGQEARLRCSPMKGHSHVYWYRQLPEEGLKFMVYLQKENIIDESGMPKERFSAEFPKEGPSILRIQQVVRGDSAAYFCASSPLDLNSGNTIYFGEGSWLTVV.

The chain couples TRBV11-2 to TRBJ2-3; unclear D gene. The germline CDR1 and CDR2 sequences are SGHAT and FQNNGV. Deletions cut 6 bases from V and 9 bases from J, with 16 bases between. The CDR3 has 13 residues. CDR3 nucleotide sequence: TGTGCCAGCAGGGGCGCAAGGATACCGACGCAGTATTTT. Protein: CASRGARIPTQYF. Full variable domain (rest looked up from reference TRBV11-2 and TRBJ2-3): EAGVAQSPRYKIIEKRQSVAFWCNPISGHATLYWYQQILGQGPKLLIQFQNNGVVDDSQLPKDRFSAERLKGVDSTLKIQPAKLEDSAVYLCASRGARIPTQYFGPGTRLTVL.

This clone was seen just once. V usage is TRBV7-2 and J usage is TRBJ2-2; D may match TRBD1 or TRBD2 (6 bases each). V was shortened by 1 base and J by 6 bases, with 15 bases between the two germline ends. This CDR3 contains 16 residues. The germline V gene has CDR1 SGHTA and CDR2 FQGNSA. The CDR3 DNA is TGTGCCAGCAGCTTAGTTTGGGCAGGGGAGGCCGGGGAGCTGTTTTTT. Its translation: CASSLVWAGEAGELFF. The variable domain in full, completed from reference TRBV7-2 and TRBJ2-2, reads GAGVSQSPSNKVTEKGKDVELRCDPISGHTALYWYRQSLGQGLEFLIYFQGNSAPDKSGLPSDRFSAERTGGSVSTLTIQRTQQEDSAVYLCASSLVWAGEAGELFFGEGSRLTVL.

CDR3 DNA sequence: TGTGCCAGCAGCTTAGATGGTCGTGGCAGCACTGAAGCTTTCTTT. Amino acid sequence: CASSLDGRGSTEAFF. The chain joins TRBV11-2 to TRBJ1-1; D not resolved. In germline, CDR1 is SGHAT, CDR2 FQNNGV. Deletions cut 0 bases from V and 4 bases from J, with 12 bases between. CDR3 length: 15 residues.

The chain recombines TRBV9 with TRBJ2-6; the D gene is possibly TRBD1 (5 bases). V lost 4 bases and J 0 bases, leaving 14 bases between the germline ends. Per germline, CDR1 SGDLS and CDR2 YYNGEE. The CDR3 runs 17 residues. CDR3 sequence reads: CASSPSTATSGANVLTF. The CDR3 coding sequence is TGTGCCAGCAGCCCCTCGACAGCTACCTCTGGGGCCAACGTCCTGACTTTC.

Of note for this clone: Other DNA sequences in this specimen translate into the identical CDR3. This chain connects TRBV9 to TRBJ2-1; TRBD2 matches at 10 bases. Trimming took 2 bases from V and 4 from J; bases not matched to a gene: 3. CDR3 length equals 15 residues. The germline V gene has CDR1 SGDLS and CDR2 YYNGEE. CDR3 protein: CASSVASGGYNEQFF. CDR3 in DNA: TGTGCCAGCAGCGTGGCTAGCGGGGGTTACAATGAGCAGTTCTTC.